The 26 T cell receptor beta chains below all came from one sample that was sequenced in a study of Ad26.COV2.S vaccination and SARS-CoV-2 variants. The protocol was immunoSEQ multiplex PCR, while the TCRdb copy is restricted to in-frame clones and leaves out a portion. This table holds some 320,000 clones, 70% to 90% found once. Treatment: roughly 18 received Ad26.COV2.S at low or high dose, single or two shots; 5 received placebo; per-sample allocation not given. Collection of the samples took place on day 63 after the first injection of vaccine or placebo. The source was peripheral blood, collected in a trial of Ad26.COV2.S vaccine versus placebo. These receptors all come from a person aged 18-60 years who received the Ad26.COV2.S COVID-19 vaccine or a placebo.

The CDR3 DNA follows: TGTGCCAGCAGCGCCACCGGGACAAACTACGAGCAGTACTTC. Its translation is CASSATGTNYEQYF. The gene calls are TRBV5-4 and TRBJ2-7; D possibly corresponds to TRBD1 (6 bases). The CDR3 spans 14 residues. Germline V CDR1 and CDR2: SGHNT, YYREEE (reference sequence). V was cut by 4 bases and J by 3 bases, with 14 bases left in between.

V is TRBV6-4 and J is TRBJ2-1, with TRBD2 matching over 13 bases. Germline lookup yields CDR1 MRHNA and CDR2 SNTAGT. With 4 bases clipped from V and 7 bases from J, the junction kept 10 bases outside the gene matches. There are 17 residues in the CDR3. The CDR3 DNA is TGTGCCAGCAGTGTCGAACACGGGACTAGCGGGGATAATGAGCAGTTCTTC. Residues: CASSVEHGTSGDNEQFF.

This chain uses TRBV6-4 with TRBJ2-1, with 8 bases lining up with TRBD2. Germline V CDR1 and CDR2: MRHNA, SNTAGT. Trimming removed 4 bases from V and 9 bases from J; junction bases left unmatched: 11. The CDR3 spans 15 residues. The CDR3 DNA reads TGTGCCAGCAGTGCCCTCGGGACTAGGGGCAGTGAGCAGTTCTTC. The encoded protein is CASSALGTRGSEQFF.

The CDR3 DNA follows: TGTGCCAGCAGCTTAACCGGGACCAATGAGCAGTTCTTC. This translates into CASSLTGTNEQFF. The chain links TRBV7-3 to TRBJ2-1; possibly TRBD1 or TRBD2 for D (5 bases each). Trimming took 0 bases from V and 6 from J, leaving 6 bases between them. Per germline, CDR1 SGHTA and CDR2 FQGTGA. The CDR3 extends over 13 amino acids.

The rearrangement joins TRBV7-9 to TRBJ2-5; D uncertain. This CDR3 contains 13 residues. The V gene lost 0 bases and the J gene lost 5 bases, with 7 bases spanning the gap. Germline V lookup: CDR1 SEHNR, CDR2 FQNEAQ (reference sequence). The CDR3 is CASSLALKETQYF. In DNA form, the CDR3 reads TGTGCCAGCAGCTTAGCGCTGAAGGAGACCCAGTACTTC.

The chain uses TRBV6-5 and TRBJ1-2; D not resolved. Trimming cost V 2 bases and J 3 bases, with 7 bases left between them. There are 13 residues in the CDR3. The germline gives CDR1 MNHEY, CDR2 SVGAGI. The CDR3 here is CASSYGIHYGYTF. In DNA, the CDR3 is TGTGCCAGCAGTTACGGAATCCACTATGGCTACACCTTC.

This chain joins TRBV7-2 and TRBJ2-7; TRBD2 agrees at 13 bases. J lost 3 bases, V lost 4 bases, and 0 bases had no gene match. Germline V gene lookup returns CDR1 SGHTA and CDR2 FQGNSA. The CDR3 is 14 residues long. CDR3 DNA sequence: TGTGCCAGCAGCTGGACTAGCGGGGGCTACGAGCAGTACTTC. Translation gives CASSWTSGGYEQYF.

The chain recombines TRBV6-5 with TRBJ2-3, with D tentatively TRBD2 (6 bases). From germline, CDR1 is MNHEY and CDR2 SVGAGI. V was shortened by 6 bases and J by 0 bases, with 10 bases between the two germline ends. There are 14 residues in the CDR3. The CDR3 loop reads CASSRTKSTDTQYF. CDR3 nucleotide sequence: TGTGCCAGCAGCCGGACTAAAAGCACAGATACGCAGTATTTT.

The chain couples TRBV19 to TRBJ2-3, with D maybe TRBD2 (6 bases). This CDR3 contains 13 residues. Trimming stripped 6 bases from V and 10 bases from J, with 17 bases between. Germline CDR1 and CDR2: LNHDA and SQIVND (reference sequence). The DNA for the CDR3 is TGTGCCAGTAGGGGACCCCCACCGGGGGCGCAGTATTTT. Protein: CASRGPPPGAQYF.

The V and J genes are TRBV10-2 and TRBJ2-1, with D uncertain. The CDR3 runs to 15 residues. With 3 bases removed from V and 0 bases from J, the gap between germline ends came to 9 bases. Germline values: CDR1 WSHSY, CDR2 SAAADI. The CDR3, as DNA: TGCGCCAGCAGTGACGGATCGAGCTCCTACAATGAGCAGTTCTTC. The encoded protein is CASSDGSSSYNEQFF.

The J gene is TRBJ1-3, the V gene TRBV7-8; possible D gene TRBD1, 6 bases. The CDR3 has 16 amino acids. V lost 5 bases and J 2 bases, leaving 16 bases between the germline ends. CDR1 SGHVS and CDR2 FQNEAQ come from the germline V gene. The CDR3 coding sequence is TGTGCCAGCAGCCAGGGGACTCTCCTAGCTGGAAACACCATATATTTT. Its translation: CASSQGTLLAGNTIYF.

The chain uses TRBV7-2 and TRBJ1-1; a possible D gene is TRBD1 (5 bases). V was clipped by 2 bases and J by 3 bases, with 10 bases between them. There are 14 residues in the CDR3. Germline values: CDR1 SGHTA, CDR2 FQGNSA. The CDR3 sequence is CASSLKGRDTEAFF. CDR3 coding DNA: TGTGCCAGCAGCTTAAAGGGACGGGACACTGAAGCTTTCTTT. Full variable domain (outside the CDR3, taken from reference TRBV7-2 and TRBJ1-1): GAGVSQSPSNKVTEKGKDVELRCDPISGHTALYWYRQSLGQGLEFLIYFQGNSAPDKSGLPSDRFSAERTGGSVSTLTIQRTQQEDSAVYLCASSLKGRDTEAFFGQGTRLTVV.

V is TRBV19 and J is TRBJ2-2; a possible D gene is TRBD1 (5 bases). The germline V gene has CDR1 LNHDA and CDR2 SQIVND (reference sequence). Trimming took 7 bases from V and 3 from J, leaving 12 bases between them. This CDR3 contains 14 residues. The CDR3: CASTPGSDTGELFF. CDR3 coding DNA: TGTGCCAGTACGCCAGGGTCAGACACCGGGGAGCTGTTTTTT.

The chain carries TRBV6-2 or TRBV6-3 and TRBJ1-5; 7 nucleotides line up with TRBD1. The V and J ends lost 5 bases and 4 bases, in that order; junction bases with no gene match: 5. Germline lookup yields CDR1 MNHEY and CDR2 SVGEGT. This CDR3 is 14 amino acids long. The CDR3 sequence is CASSRGTENQPQHF. The CDR3 bases are TGTGCCAGCAGTCGCGGGACAGAGAATCAGCCCCAGCATTTT.

This clone was observed a single time. This chain links TRBV29-1 with TRBJ1-1; no firm D call. The germline CDR1 and CDR2 sequences are SQVTM and ANQGSEA. This CDR3 contains 13 residues. The V end was cut by 6 bases, the J end by 4 bases, with 15 bases between. CDR3 amino acids: CSVLRADFTEAFF. The CDR3 DNA reads as TGCAGCGTACTCCGGGCCGACTTCACTGAAGCTTTCTTT.

The chain has TRBV9 and TRBJ2-7, with D possibly being TRBD2 (6 bases). The V gene lost 0 bases and the J gene lost 4 bases, with 14 bases spanning the gap. Germline V gene data show CDR1 as SGDLS and CDR2 as YYNGEE. The CDR3 is made up of 15 amino acids. CDR3 sequence reads: CASSVDSTGEYEQYF. The CDR3 region has the DNA TGTGCCAGCAGCGTAGACTCGACGGGGGAGTACGAGCAGTACTTC.

The chain couples TRBV18 to TRBJ2-7; TRBD2 might be the D (5 bases). CDR1 KGHSH and CDR2 LQKENI come from the germline V gene. The CDR3 covers 17 residues. Trimming shortened V by 5 bases and J by 3 bases, and 23 bases separated the two germline ends. Written as DNA, the CDR3 is TGTGCCAGCTCAACGACCATCCGGGCCGCGGGTCTCTACGAGCAGTACTTC. This encodes CASSTTIRAAGLYEQYF.

The V gene is TRBV19, the J gene TRBJ1-1, with 11 bases aligning to TRBD1. CDR3 size: 17 residues. V lost 0 bases to trimming and J lost 6 bases; unmatched junction nucleotides: 9. Germline lookup yields CDR1 LNHDA and CDR2 SQIVND (reference sequence). CDR3 coding DNA: TGTGCCAGTAGTATAGATCTGCGGACAGGGGGCCTGGCTGAAGCTTTCTTT. This translates into CASSIDLRTGGLAEAFF.

CDR3 loop: CASSLFGRGYEQYF. For the CDR3, the DNA is TGTGCCAGCAGTTTATTTGGCAGGGGGTACGAGCAGTACTTC. The chain is built from TRBV27 and TRBJ2-7, with 7 nucleotides matching TRBD1. CDR3 size: 14 residues. Germline assignment: CDR1 MNHEY and CDR2 SMNVEV (reference sequence). V lost 1 base, J lost 4 bases, and 4 bases stayed unmatched.

This clone has just a few counts. V is TRBV7-9 and J is TRBJ2-7; D assignment may be TRBD1 or TRBD2 (5 bases each). The CDR3 sequence is 15 residues long. With 1 base removed from V and 5 bases from J, the gap between germline ends came to 15 bases. Germline V lookup: CDR1 SEHNR, CDR2 FQNEAQ (reference sequence). The CDR3 reads CASSLGGATSHEQYF. CDR3 in DNA: TGTGCCAGCAGCTTAGGAGGGGCGACCAGCCACGAGCAGTACTTC.

The V call is TRBV5-6, the J call TRBJ1-4; 9 nucleotides match TRBD1. The CDR3 has 14 residues. Germline V gene data show CDR1 as SGHDT and CDR2 as YYEEEE. V was pared by 4 bases and J by 8 bases, with 6 bases of the junction left unmatched. CDR3 sequence: CASSLDRGGEKLFF. The CDR3 DNA reads as TGTGCCAGCAGCCTGGACAGGGGAGGAGAAAAACTGTTTTTT.

The table lists this clone with a count of one. The genes are TRBV3-1 (or the pseudogene TRBV3-2) and TRBJ2-1, with TRBD2 matching over 8 bases. The trim removed 0 bases at V and 7 bases at J, leaving 8 bases unmatched. From germline, CDR1 is LGHDT and CDR2 YNNKEL (reference sequence). There are 16 residues in the CDR3. CDR3 in DNA: TGTGCCAGCAGCCAAGACGGGGGGGTTTCGAGTAATGAGCAGTTCTTC. Its translation: CASSQDGGVSSNEQFF.

This clone was observed a handful of times. The J gene is TRBJ1-2, the V gene TRBV28; possibly TRBD1 for D (6 bases). With 5 bases removed from V and 4 bases from J, the gap between germline ends came to 17 bases. The CDR3 contains 15 residues. Germline CDR1 is MDHEN and CDR2 is SYDVKM. CDR3 residues: CASSITGSGAYGYTF. The CDR3, as DNA: TGTGCCAGCAGTATAACAGGGAGCGGGGCCTATGGCTACACCTTC.

The rearrangement uses TRBV7-9 and TRBJ1-5, with a possible D match to TRBD1 (5 bases). The CDR3 is made up of 13 amino acids. CDR1 and CDR2 (germline): SEHNR, FQNEAQ (reference sequence). Trimming shortened V by 5 bases and J by 7 bases, and 12 bases separated the two germline ends. In nucleotides, the CDR3 is TGTGCCAGCAGCCAGGGTCTTGGCCAGCCCCAGCATTTT. Its translation is CASSQGLGQPQHF.

V gene TRBV11-2 combines with J gene TRBJ2-5; a possible D gene is TRBD2 (5 bases). V lost 1 base, J lost 4 bases, and 10 bases lay in between. CDR3 length equals 14 residues. Germline CDR1 SGHAT, CDR2 FQNNGV. The CDR3 DNA sequence: TGTGCCAGCAGCTTAGGGGCTAGCCCAGAGACCCAGTACTTC. Protein sequence: CASSLGASPETQYF.

There are a few counts of this clone. CDR3 DNA sequence: TGTGCCAGCAGCTTACGGCCCGAGGGCGAGCAGTACTTC. This translates into CASSLRPEGEQYF. The V and J genes are TRBV7-2 and TRBJ2-7; maybe TRBD2 (5 bases). The V gene lost 2 bases and the J gene lost 6 bases, with 11 bases spanning the gap. The germline V gene has CDR1 SGHTA and CDR2 FQGNSA. The CDR3 consists of 13 residues.